The clone carrying this T cell receptor beta chain was seen only a few times. V was cut by 3 bases and J by 5 bases, with 16 bases left in between. The CDR3 extends over 15 amino acids. Germline values: CDR1 KGHSH, CDR2 LQKENI. This sample is part of a study of cytomegalovirus exposure and HLA in healthy donors. When sampled, the donors appeared nominally healthy, though they likely had unrecorded immune exposures. In the PCR, 60 Vbeta and 13 Jbeta primers were used. Here immunoSEQ multiplex PCR was the method, and the copy in TCRdb shows in-frame clones only, minus some. The profile covers approximately 170,000 clones, with 68% appearing a single time and around 3% taken by the ten largest.

The sample was PBMCs. The chain couples TRBV18 to TRBJ2-5; no definite D call. The receptor was isolated from a woman aged 35 to 49 in good health and CMV-seropositive. The CDR3 sequence is CASSPSSPRYETQYF. CDR3 bases: TGTGCCAGCTCACCCAGTAGCCCCAGATACGAGACCCAGTACTTC.